This TCR beta chain was sequenced during a study of blood T cell repertoires in COVID-19. Across the study: From T cells, B-cell-depleted T cells, or PBMCs came the material, which was cDNA or gDNA.

Seattle researchers signed up patients amid active infection and tracked them longitudinally. Between the trimmed V and J ends, which lost 1 base and 7 bases, there was a span of 7 bases. This CDR3 has 12 amino acids. Germline V lookup: CDR1 LGHNA, CDR2 YNFKEQ. In the original analysis: The authors estimated nucleated cell counts from reference gene primer amplification. Measured with immunoSEQ multiplex PCR; TCRdb has only the in-frame clones, and not every one. V and J calls plus clone size are reproduced from that table; the DNA served to infer D and trimming. The table shows 300,000 to 400,000 clones, with more than 70% occurring only once.

The sequence was obtained from a woman between 70 and 85 years old with COVID-19, enrolled during active disease. The sequencing input was peripheral blood. V gene TRBV4-2 combines with J gene TRBJ1-1; D unresolved. The CDR3 protein is CASSQGAFEAFF. The DNA for the CDR3 is TGTGCCAGCAGCCAAGGGGCCTTTGAAGCTTTCTTT.